The 11 T cell receptor beta chains below were found in one sample sequenced in a study of molecular identifiers for immune sequencing clone quantification. TCRdb ran MiXCR on the PCR reads and lists one entry per CDR3 protein. The top ten clones hold under 0.95% of a sample with roughly 320,000 distinct CDR3 sequences, around 21% of them seen once. Sequenced input: naive CD8+ T cells from blood, with Jurkat cell RNA spiked in. Sample subset: FACS-sorted CD8+CD4-CCR7+CD45RA+ naive T cells. These receptors all stem from a human donor in good health. Some libraries in this study had Jurkat cell RNA spiked in.

Only a few counts were recorded for this clonotype. The V and J genes are TRBV23-1 and TRBJ2-1; 9 positions match TRBD1. TRBV23-1 is treated as an ORF (open reading frame) with a function not yet certain. The trim removed 11 bases at V and 6 bases at J, leaving 20 bases unmatched. The length of the CDR3 is 17 residues. The chain's CDR3 is CAPRSKERDRARNEQFF. In nucleotides, the CDR3 is TGCGCCCCACGGTCGAAAGAGCGGGACAGGGCTCGCAATGAGCAGTTCTTC.

The chain combines TRBV11-3 with TRBJ2-1; a possible D gene is TRBD1 (5 bases). The germline gives CDR1 SGHNT, CDR2 YENEEA. The CDR3 is 13 amino acids. The V end lost 4 bases, the J end lost 8 bases, and 12 bases lay between the germline ends. CDR3 sequence reads: CASSSRQWDEQFF. The CDR3, as DNA: TGTGCCAGCAGCTCTCGACAGTGGGATGAGCAGTTCTTC.

This clonotype was counted at least ten times. The chain links TRBV5-6 to TRBJ1-2; possibly TRBD1 for D (5 bases). CDR1 and CDR2 from the germline V gene are SGHDT and YYEEEE. CDR3 length: 13 residues. V gave up 5 bases and J gave up 6 bases, with 14 bases separating them. The CDR3 here is CASRIGGNDGYTF. CDR3 coding DNA: TGTGCCAGCAGAATTGGGGGGAACGATGGCTACACCTTC.

This clonotype was found many times. The V gene is TRBV5-6, the J gene TRBJ2-3, with 12 bases that match TRBD2. The CDR3 sequence is 17 residues long. Germline values: CDR1 SGHDT, CDR2 YYEEEE. V trimming: 0 bases; J trimming: 5 bases; junction bases outside the gene matches: 7. CDR3 DNA sequence: TGTGCCAGCAGCTTGGCTGCTAGCGGGGGGGCCCAAGATACGCAGTATTTT. Translating gives CASSLAASGGAQDTQYF.

This clonotype was seen ten or more times. The chain combines TRBV20-1 with TRBJ2-1; D uncertain. Trimming shortened V by 3 bases and J by 4 bases, and 4 bases separated the two germline ends. There are 11 residues in the CDR3. Germline lookup yields CDR1 DFQATT and CDR2 SNEGSKA (reference sequence). The CDR3 reads CSAREYNEQFF. The CDR3 nucleotides are TGCAGTGCTAGGGAATACAATGAGCAGTTCTTC.

As DNA, the CDR3 is TGTGCCAGCAGCCAAGATGTGGCGAGTGGCACTGAAGCTTTCTTT. It is translated as CASSQDVASGTEAFF. The chain links TRBV14 to TRBJ1-1; D is unclear. V dropped 0 bases and J dropped 4 bases, with 12 bases sitting between them. Per germline, CDR1 SGHDN and CDR2 FVKESK. The CDR3 sequence is 15 residues long.

The V gene is TRBV15, the J gene TRBJ2-6; D call uncertain. Per germline, CDR1 LNHNV and CDR2 YYDKDF (reference sequence). The length of the CDR3 is 19 residues. V lost 5 bases to trimming and J lost 4 bases, with 24 bases between them. CDR3 coding DNA: TGTGCCACCAGCGGGGTCTGGTCAGTGGGGTCTTCAGGGGCCAACGTCCTGACTTTC. The encoded protein is CATSGVWSVGSSGANVLTF.

This clonotype was recorded at least ten times. V and J are TRBV6-1 and TRBJ1-6; maybe TRBD1 (6 bases). Germline V lookup: CDR1 MNHNS, CDR2 SASEGT. Trimming stripped 6 bases from V and 10 bases from J, with 13 bases between. The CDR3 spans 13 residues. The CDR3 DNA sequence: TGTGCCAGCAGAGACAGGATGGGGTCACCCCTCCACTTT. Amino acid sequence: CASRDRMGSPLHF.

This clonotype was recorded at least ten times. This chain uses TRBV11-2 with TRBJ2-1; 10 nucleotides line up with TRBD2. Unmatched junction bases numbered 4, after V lost 1 base and J lost 7 bases. CDR1 and CDR2 (germline): SGHAT, FQNNGV. This CDR3 is 15 amino acids long. CDR3 DNA: TGTGCCAGCAGCTTAGGCTCTAGCGGGGGTAATGAGCAGTTCTTC. Residues: CASSLGSSGGNEQFF.

Turning to this clonotype: A much larger clone differs by one base, so this may be a read error. This chain uses TRBV4-3 with TRBJ1-1; possible D gene TRBD1, 5 bases. Per the germline V gene, CDR1 is LGHNA and CDR2 is YSLEER. The CDR3 has 15 amino acids. The CDR3 protein is CASSQVVRGGTEASF. The CDR3 region has the DNA TGCGCCAGCAGCCAAGTGGTGAGGGGTGGCACTGAAGCTTCCTTT.

As to this clonotype: One junction end disagrees with the germline gene, perhaps due to a read error. This chain links TRBV7-9 with TRBJ1-2; D is unclear. The germline CDR1 and CDR2 sequences are SEHNR and FQNEAQ (reference sequence). The CDR3 totals 11 residues. The CDR3: CASSPGDDMSF. The CDR3 DNA reads as TGTGCCAGCAGCCCCGGGGATGACATGAGCTTC.